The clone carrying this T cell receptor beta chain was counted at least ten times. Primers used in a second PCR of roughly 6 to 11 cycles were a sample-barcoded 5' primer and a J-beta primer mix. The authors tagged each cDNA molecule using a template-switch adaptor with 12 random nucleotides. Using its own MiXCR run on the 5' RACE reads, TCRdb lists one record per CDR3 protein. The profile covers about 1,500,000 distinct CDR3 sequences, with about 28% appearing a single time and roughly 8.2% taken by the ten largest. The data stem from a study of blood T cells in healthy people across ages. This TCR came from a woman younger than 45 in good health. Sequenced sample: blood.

The DNA for the CDR3 is TGTGCCAGCAGTTTTAAGCCCCTCGAGCAGTACTTC. This gives the protein CASSFKPLEQYF. V and J are TRBV12-3 or TRBV12-4 and TRBJ2-7, with D hard to call. The CDR3 runs 12 residues. V shed 3 bases and J shed 6 bases, with 9 bases lying between them.